One sample yielded the 10 T cell receptor beta chains listed below, sequenced in a study of low-dose radiotherapy and immunotherapy resistance in tumors. First-strand cDNA used TRAV- and TRBV-specific primers, covering alpha and beta chains. The authors amplified TCRs for about 20 PCR cycles with a constant-region primer and a V-primer adapter. TCRdb re-called the reads through MiXCR, storing one row per CDR3 protein. The sample gives under 70,000 distinct CDR3 sequences, 20% to 25% of which show up once; approximately 7.2% is in the top ten. Time point here: after trial treatment. Indicated treatment: LDRT plus nivolumab, ipilimumab, low-dose cyclophosphamide and aspirin (RACIN trial). The sequencing here drew on PBMCs, taken after low-dose radiotherapy plus immunotherapy. Receptors originate from a male donor with prostate cancer.

This clonotype was counted at least ten times. The chain links TRBV7-9 to TRBJ2-1; TRBD2 matches at 9 bases. Germline CDR1 reads SEHNR; CDR2 reads FQNEAQ (reference sequence). V lost 0 bases, J lost 8 bases, and 5 bases stayed unmatched. The CDR3 loop spans 15 amino acids. Here the CDR3 DNA reads TGTGCCAGCAGCTTAGCTAGCGGGAGTTTCGATGAGCAGTTCTTC. This codes for CASSLASGSFDEQFF.

This clonotype was observed many times. The chain uses TRBV20-1 and TRBJ2-7; a weak D match, TRBD1 (5 bases). In germline, CDR1 is DFQATT, CDR2 SNEGSKA (reference sequence). This CDR3 is 13 amino acids long. Trimming cost V 2 bases and J 5 bases, with 13 bases left between them. In DNA form, the CDR3 reads TGCAGTGCTAGACAGGGCGGTTTTGACGAGCAGTACTTC. Amino acid sequence: CSARQGGFDEQYF.

This clonotype came up many times. This chain links TRBV6-1 with TRBJ2-7; the D is unclear. Germline-derived CDR1 and CDR2 are MNHNS and SASEGT. Trimming shortened V by 5 bases and J by 0 bases, and 14 bases separated the two germline ends. This CDR3 contains 15 residues. The CDR3 DNA is TGTGCCAGCAGTCTATCCTCTCTCGGCTCCTACGAGCAGTACTTC. Protein product: CASSLSSLGSYEQYF.

The sample holds a few counts of this clonotype. This rearrangement joins TRBV19 to TRBJ1-2, with D tentatively TRBD1 (6 bases). The CDR3 consists of 14 residues. V gave up 5 bases and J gave up 0 bases, with 10 bases separating them. Germline CDR1 is LNHDA and CDR2 is SQIVND (reference sequence). The CDR3 here is CASSRDNANYGYTF. The DNA of the CDR3 is TGTGCCAGTAGTCGGGACAACGCTAACTATGGCTACACCTTC.

The chain carries TRBV6-1 and TRBJ2-1; D tentatively reads TRBD1 or TRBD2 (5 bases each). In germline, CDR1 is MNHNS, CDR2 SASEGT. V dropped 6 bases and J dropped 6 bases, with 12 bases sitting between them. This CDR3 contains 13 residues. CDR3 region: CASRWDLSNEQFF. DNA for the CDR3: TGTGCCAGCAGATGGGACCTCTCCAATGAGCAGTTCTTC.

This clonotype has more than one count but fewer than ten. A far bigger clonotype differs at one base, so this is likely a read error. This sequence joins TRBV6-1 and TRBJ1-1; 10 bases agree with TRBD1. Germline values: CDR1 MNHNS, CDR2 SASEGT. The CDR3 totals 13 residues. The CDR3 DNA sequence: TGTGCCAACAGTAAGGACAGGGGGACTGAAGCTTTCTTT. Translation gives CANSKDRGTEAFF.

This clonotype came up many times. This chain connects TRBV7-2 to TRBJ1-1; D call uncertain. V was clipped by 0 bases and J by 6 bases, with 8 bases between them. Per germline, CDR1 SGHTA and CDR2 FQGNSA. The CDR3 consists of 13 residues. The CDR3, as DNA: TGTGCCAGCAGCTTAGCGGTTTTTTCTGAAGCTTTCTTT. Its protein is CASSLAVFSEAFF.

A note on this clonotype: A far larger clone lies a single base away; this is likely a read error. In DNA form, the CDR3 reads TGTGCCAGCAGTTCTAGGACAGGGAGTATGAACACTAAAGCTTTCTTT. It is translated as CASSSRTGSMNTKAFF. The rearrangement links TRBV6-1 to TRBJ1-1, with 8 positions matching TRBD1. This CDR3 has 16 amino acids. CDR1 and CDR2 (germline): MNHNS, SASEGT.

This clonotype occurred many times. The gene calls are TRBV7-3 and TRBJ2-3, with no clear D. V lost 0 bases and J lost 4, with 17 bases in between. The germline CDR1 and CDR2 sequences are SGHTA and FQGTGA. The CDR3 covers 17 residues. The CDR3: CASSLTDPGSFADTQYF. The CDR3 DNA reads as TGTGCCAGCAGCTTAACGGATCCAGGATCTTTCGCAGATACGCAGTATTTT. Variable domain in full (rest from reference TRBV7-3 and TRBJ2-3): GAGVSQTPSNKVTEKGKYVELRCDPISGHTALYWYRQSLGQGPEFLIYFQGTGAADDSGLPNDRFFAVRPEGSVSTLKIQRTERGDSAVYLCASSLTDPGSFADTQYFGPGTRLTVL.

This clonotype was detected many times. The rearrangement links TRBV12-3 or TRBV12-4 to TRBJ1-2, with 11 nucleotides matching TRBD1. Trimming cost V 5 bases and J 4 bases; bases outside gene matches: 9. The CDR3 totals 16 residues. In DNA form, the CDR3 reads TGTGCCAGCAGTCCGGACAGGGGGCTGTATAGCTATGGCTACACCTTC. Translated: CASSPDRGLYSYGYTF.